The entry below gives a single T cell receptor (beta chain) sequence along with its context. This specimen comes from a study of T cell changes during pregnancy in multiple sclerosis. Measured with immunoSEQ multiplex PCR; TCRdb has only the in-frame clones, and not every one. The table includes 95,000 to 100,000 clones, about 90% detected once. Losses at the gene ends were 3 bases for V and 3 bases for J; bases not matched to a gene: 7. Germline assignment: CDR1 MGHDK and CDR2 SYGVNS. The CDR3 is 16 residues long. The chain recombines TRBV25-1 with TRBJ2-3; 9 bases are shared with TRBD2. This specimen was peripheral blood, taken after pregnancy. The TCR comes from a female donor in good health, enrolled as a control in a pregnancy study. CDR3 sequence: CASSDLSGGKTDTQYF. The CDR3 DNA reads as TGTGCCAGCAGTGACCTCAGCGGGGGGAAAACAGATACGCAGTATTTT. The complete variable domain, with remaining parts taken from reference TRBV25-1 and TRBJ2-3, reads EADIYQTPRYLVIGTGKKITLECSQTMGHDKMYWYQQDPGMELHLIHYSYGVNSTEKGDLSSESTVSRIRTEHFPLTLESARPSHTSQYLCASSDLSGGKTDTQYFGPGTRLTVL.